This TCR beta chain stems from a study of cytomegalovirus exposure and HLA in healthy donors. CDR3 length: 15 residues. Germline V CDR1 and CDR2: SGHTS, YDEGEE. V lost 0 bases to trimming and J lost 3 bases; unmatched junction nucleotides: 2. Clones were read by immunoSEQ multiplex PCR, and TCRdb kept only the in-frame ones, dropping some. The sample contains roughly 73,000 clones, 94% of which appear only once. Sequencing input: PBMCs. The rearrangement uses TRBV5-8 and TRBJ2-7; TRBD1 matches 11 bases. This sequence originates from a man aged 18 to 30 in good health and CMV-seropositive. The CDR3 sequence: CASSLAGQGVYEQYF. DNA for the CDR3: TGTGCCAGCAGCTTGGCGGGACAGGGGGTCTACGAGCAGTACTTC.